The rows below give T cell receptor beta chains drawn from one sample of a study of T cells in tuberculosis. The table came from immunoSEQ multiplex PCR; TCRdb's copy has only in-frame clones and leaves some out. Among some 31,000 clones listed, around 90% were seen once. Specimen: PBMCs, collected at tuberculosis diagnosis. These receptors were obtained from an adult with tuberculosis. CDR3s include the opening cysteine and the closing phenylalanine or tryptophan. The D gene is left open where the match is weak. Size is omitted from some rows. Given values are once, few, many or a class for expanded clones.

CDR3 protein	D gene	V gene	J gene	clone size
CASSPPWRDQPQHF	-	TRBV28	TRBJ1-5	-
CASNLGSTGGRNTEAFF	TRBD1	TRBV28	TRBJ1-1	-
CASSLVQGTHEQYF	-	TRBV5-6	TRBJ2-7	-
CAWGRGTGNTEAFF	TRBD1	TRBV30	TRBJ1-1	-
CASSRTGGNYEQYF	TRBD1	TRBV6-1	TRBJ2-7	-
CASSDSPQGYEQFF	TRBD1	TRBV6-4	TRBJ2-1	once
CASSSAPGQRNTEAFF	TRBD1	TRBV10-1	TRBJ1-1	-
CASSVSAGSYEQYF	-	TRBV9	TRBJ2-7	-
CASSLGTAGNTIYF	TRBD1	TRBV4-3	TRBJ1-3	-
CASSSNRGMNTEAFF	TRBD1	TRBV2	TRBJ1-1	-
CASSQDSLLGELFF	-	TRBV4-1	TRBJ2-2	-
CASSAGGGTDTQYF	TRBD1	TRBV5-1	TRBJ2-3	-
CASSLRGRTDTQYF	TRBD1	TRBV11-3	TRBJ2-3	-
CSAKLGAVFF	-	TRBV20-1	TRBJ1-1	-
CASSSMGRAGGRALADTQYF	TRBD2	TRBV19	TRBJ2-3	-
CASMLSGDLDTEAFF	-	TRBV2	TRBJ1-1	-
CASSPLLAGGPSDTQYF	TRBD2	TRBV18	TRBJ2-3	-
CATSRGGSSYEQYF	TRBD2	TRBV15	TRBJ2-7	-
CASSQPHPSELNTGELFF	-	TRBV23-1	TRBJ2-2	-
CASSLGGFYGYTF	-	TRBV5-6	TRBJ1-2	-
CAWAVTNEKLFF	-	TRBV30	TRBJ1-4	-
CASSASGGSEQYF	-	TRBV2	TRBJ2-7	-
CASLRGTNEKLFF	-	TRBV2	TRBJ1-4	-
CASSLDWASSGNTIYF	-	TRBV7-2	TRBJ1-3	once
CASSPERGKNIQYF	TRBD2	TRBV6-6	TRBJ2-4	-
CASSSLAWDTNEQYF	-	TRBV7-9	TRBJ2-7	-
CASTPGDTSTDTQYF	-	TRBV6-5	TRBJ2-3	-
CASRGARTGDYEQYF	TRBD1	TRBV6-1	TRBJ2-7	-
CASSEDRGVKNIQYF	-	TRBV10-1	TRBJ2-4	-
CASSQGTSALNEQFF	TRBD2	TRBV4-1	TRBJ2-1	-
CASSLAPTTTRLARWGYTF	-	TRBV7-2	TRBJ1-2	few
CASSSQGAHEAFF	-	TRBV27	TRBJ1-1	-
CASSFRAGGYGYTF	-	TRBV5-6	TRBJ1-2	-
CASSYGKEQYF	-	TRBV5-1	TRBJ2-7	-
CASSSGGWDTIYF	TRBD1	TRBV5-1	TRBJ1-3	-
CASSRKKLAGGSNEQFF	TRBD2	TRBV4-3	TRBJ2-1	-
CASSVGSRADTEAFF	-	TRBV9	TRBJ1-1	-
CASSRTGLSTEAFF	TRBD1	TRBV5-5	TRBJ1-1	-
CASSPRGQGGTNEKLFF	TRBD1	TRBV4-1	TRBJ1-4	-
CASSLDTGSNEQFF	-	TRBV27	TRBJ2-1	-
CAWKPWTSGRAVQYF	TRBD2	TRBV30	TRBJ2-7	-
CASSLSDRGNYGYTF	-	TRBV19	TRBJ1-2	-
CASSLDLGPEYF	-	TRBV7-9	TRBJ2-4	-
CASSLDLGVFSYEQYF	-	TRBV11-2	TRBJ2-7	-
CASSFRLSGSSNIYEQFF	TRBD2	TRBV5-6	TRBJ2-1	-
CSVPKGAYNEQFF	-	TRBV29-1	TRBJ2-1	-
CASSLTWTVEAFF	-	TRBV7-2	TRBJ1-1	-
CSVGVGQDYGYTF	TRBD1	TRBV29-1	TRBJ1-2	-
CASSQGQSREQYF	TRBD1	TRBV6-6	TRBJ2-7	once
CASRKTGTGAMDEQFF	TRBD1	TRBV19	TRBJ2-1	-
CASSHRGAGGYNEQFF	TRBD1	TRBV4-2	TRBJ2-1	once
CASSLQTPGLAGGSPYF	TRBD2	TRBV7-3	TRBJ2-3	-
CASSQIPGVQGWGYTF	-	TRBV27	TRBJ1-2	medium-sized
CSVWRDSSTEAFF	-	TRBV29-1	TRBJ1-1	-